The rows below give T cell receptor beta chains drawn from one sample of a study of blood T cells in healthy people across ages. TCRdb re-derived calls from the 5' RACE reads in MiXCR, one entry per CDR3 protein. In the table there are nearly 800,000 distinct CDR3 sequences, 56% of which are singletons. Sequencing was carried out using blood. All receptors come from a man in his forties in good health. The CDR3 runs from the conserved cysteine through the conserved F or W. The D gene is left open where the match is weak. The size entry is marked missing in some rows and otherwise reads once, few, many or a size class.

size	V	D	J	CDR3	DNA
-	TRBV10-3	-	TRBJ2-5	CAISERQQETQYF	TGTGCCATCAGTGAGAGACAGCAAGAGACCCAGTACTTC
-	TRBV24-1	-	TRBJ2-5	CATSDLRDTRLQETQYF	TGTGCCACCAGTGATTTGAGGGACACCCGACTCCAAGAGACCCAGTACTTC
-	TRBV28	TRBD1	TRBJ2-7	CASSAWTGEPDEQYF	TGTGCCAGCAGTGCGTGGACAGGGGAACCTGACGAGCAGTACTTC
-	TRBV7-9	-	TRBJ1-6	CASSAPTSDSPLHF	TGTGCCAGCAGCGCGCCGACATCCGATTCACCCCTCCACTTT
-	TRBV7-7	-	TRBJ2-7	CASGNRGRYEQYF	TGTGCCAGCGGAAATAGGGGACGTTACGAGCAGTACTTC
-	TRBV6-5	TRBD1	TRBJ1-2	CASRQGVLGYTF	TGTGCCAGCAGGCAGGGGGTCTTAGGTTACACCTTC
-	TRBV9	TRBD2	TRBJ2-3	CASSAEPGLAGALRRDTQYF	TGTGCCAGCAGCGCCGAGCCGGGACTAGCGGGGGCGCTAAGGAGAGATACGCAGTATTTT
-	TRBV3-1	TRBD2	TRBJ2-7	CASSPLGTTYEQYF	TGTGCCAGCAGCCCCCTGGGGACTACCTACGAGCAGTACTTC
-	TRBV29-1	-	TRBJ2-3	CSVTGGDTQYF	TGCAGCGTTACCGGGGGAGATACGCAGTATTTT
-	TRBV2	-	TRBJ1-5	CASSLEGISNQPQHF	TGTGCCAGCAGCCTAGAGGGGATTAGCAATCAGCCCCAGCATTTT
-	TRBV5-4	TRBD2	TRBJ2-5	CASSHRGVDMQETQYF	TGTGCCAGCAGCCATCGGGGGGTGGACATGCAAGAGACCCAGTACTTC
-	TRBV20-1	TRBD2	TRBJ2-3	CSALPLAGVRDTRYF	TGCAGTGCTCTCCCCTTAGCGGGGGTTAGAGATACGCGGTATTTT
few	TRBV7-9	-	TRBJ2-5	CASRAGIVETQYF	TGTGCCAGCCGGGCGGGAATAGTGGAGACCCAGTACTTC
-	TRBV12-3/TRBV12-4	-	TRBJ2-5	CASTGDWETQYF	TGTGCCAGCACTGGCGACTGGGAGACCCAGTACTTC
-	TRBV11-2	-	TRBJ2-1	CASRAGAAEQFF	TGTGCCAGCAGGGCAGGGGCGGCTGAGCAGTTCTTC
few	TRBV5-1	TRBD1	TRBJ1-2	CASSPYSGGTDYGYTF	TGCGCCAGCAGCCCCTACTCAGGGGGTACGGACTATGGCTACACCTTC
-	TRBV20-1	-	TRBJ2-3	CSAREGFASTDTQYF	TGCAGTGCTAGAGAGGGGTTCGCTAGCACAGATACGCAGTATTTT
-	TRBV14	-	TRBJ2-3	CASSKEGYSDTQYF	TGTGCCAGCAGCAAAGAGGGGTACTCGGATACGCAGTATTTT
once	TRBV28	TRBD2	TRBJ2-2	CATTSGLAANTGELFF	TGTGCCACAACCTCGGGACTAGCGGCGAACACCGGGGAGCTGTTTTTT
-	TRBV29-1	-	TRBJ2-3	CSVGGRSRTDTQYF	TGCAGCGTTGGAGGGCGGAGTCGCACAGATACGCAGTATTTT
-	TRBV7-8	TRBD2	TRBJ2-7	CASTSRGRDDEQYF	TGTGCCAGCACCTCCAGAGGGAGGGACGACGAGCAGTACTTC
-	TRBV5-1	-	TRBJ2-2	CASRDSGRSGELFF	TGCGCCAGCAGAGATTCAGGGAGGTCCGGGGAGCTGTTTTTT
-	TRBV5-1	TRBD1	TRBJ2-6	CASRVLYRGSGANVLTF	TGCGCCAGCAGGGTCCTCTACAGGGGCTCTGGGGCCAACGTCCTGACTTTC
-	TRBV5-1	-	TRBJ2-1	CASSLAEDGYNEQFF	TGCGCCAGCAGCTTGGCTGAGGACGGCTACAATGAGCAGTTCTTC
-	TRBV9	-	TRBJ1-6	CASSEISDPGLPLHF	TGTGCCAGCAGCGAAATCTCGGATCCGGGTTTACCCCTCCACTTT
-	TRBV7-9	TRBD1	TRBJ2-7	CASSSRQGTPYEQYF	TGTGCCAGCAGCTCCCGACAGGGTACTCCCTACGAGCAGTACTTC
-	TRBV11-2	-	TRBJ2-1	CASSLLDYEQFF	TGTGCCAGCAGCTTACTGGACTATGAGCAGTTCTTC
-	TRBV10-3	TRBD2	TRBJ2-3	CAISESIGTSGRASNTQYF	TGTGCCATCAGTGAGTCGATAGGAACTAGCGGGAGGGCCTCAAATACGCAGTATTTT
-	TRBV25-1	-	TRBJ1-4	CASSDTARNEKLFF	TGTGCCAGCAGTGACACCGCTCGTAATGAAAAACTGTTTTTT
many	TRBV7-2	TRBD2	TRBJ2-4	CASSLNPGGGAKNIQYF	TGTGCCAGCAGCTTAAACCCGGGAGGGGGAGCCAAAAACATTCAGTACTTC
few	TRBV12-3/TRBV12-4	-	TRBJ1-6	CASSGGGGSPLHF	TGTGCCAGCAGTGGGGGGGGAGGATCACCCCTCCACTTT
-	TRBV5-1	-	TRBJ2-3	CASSLWASTDTQYF	TGCGCCAGCAGCCTGTGGGCTTCCACAGATACGCAGTATTTT
-	TRBV20-1	-	TRBJ1-2	CSASMPDYGYTF	TGCAGTGCTAGTATGCCTGACTATGGCTACACCTTC
-	TRBV12-3/TRBV12-4	-	TRBJ1-2	CASSSQGPEVYGYTF	TGTGCCAGCAGTAGCCAGGGTCCCGAAGTATATGGCTACACCTTC
-	TRBV29-1	-	TRBJ2-1	CSVEGEASYNEQFF	TGCAGCGTTGAAGGGGAGGCCTCCTACAATGAGCAGTTCTTC
-	TRBV7-6	TRBD1	TRBJ2-1	CASSLGGTAYNEQFF	TGTGCCAGCAGCTTAGGTGGGACAGCCTACAATGAGCAGTTCTTC
-	TRBV9	TRBD1	TRBJ2-5	CASSESGGEETQYF	TGTGCCAGCAGCGAGTCAGGGGGTGAGGAGACCCAGTACTTC
-	TRBV5-1	-	TRBJ2-1	CASSRTISGRNNEQFF	TGCGCCAGCAGCCGAACCATTAGCGGAAGAAACAATGAGCAGTTCTTC
-	TRBV7-3	TRBD1	TRBJ1-1	CASSPQGNTRTEAFF	TGTGCCAGCAGCCCACAGGGGAATACGAGAACTGAAGCTTTCTTT
-	TRBV28	-	TRBJ2-7	CASSFGFIDEEQYF	TGTGCCAGCAGTTTCGGGTTTATAGACGAGGAGCAGTACTTC
few	TRBV9	-	TRBJ2-5	CASSVGAPHQETQYF	TGTGCCAGCAGCGTAGGTGCACCGCATCAAGAGACCCAGTACTTC
-	TRBV20-1	-	TRBJ2-5	CSAGITGPYNEQYF	TGCAGTGCTGGGATAACGGGACCCTACAATGAGCAGTACTTC
-	TRBV14	-	TRBJ2-1	CASSPGIAYNEQFF	TGTGCCAGCAGCCCGGGGATTGCGTACAATGAGCAGTTCTTC
-	TRBV24-1	-	TRBJ2-7	CATSGRRITYEQYF	TGTGCCACCAGTGGTAGGCGGATTACCTACGAGCAGTACTTC
-	TRBV25-1	TRBD1	TRBJ2-5	CASLSGTGERETQYF	TGTGCCAGCCTCTCCGGGACAGGGGAAAGAGAGACCCAGTACTTC
few	TRBV28	TRBD2	TRBJ2-7	CASSLYRGDEQYF	TGTGCCAGCAGTTTATATCGGGGGGACGAGCAGTACTTC
-	TRBV20-1	TRBD2	TRBJ2-7	CSARVAGESYEQYF	TGCAGTGCTAGAGTGGCGGGGGAATCCTACGAGCAGTACTTC
few	TRBV29-1	TRBD1	TRBJ2-7	CSVEGTGSTYEQYF	TGCAGCGTCGAAGGGACAGGCTCGACGTACGAGCAGTACTTC
few	TRBV20-1	-	TRBJ1-1	CSARGGVVTEAFF	TGCAGTGCTAGAGGAGGGGTGGTCACTGAAGCTTTCTTT
-	TRBV7-3	TRBD1	TRBJ1-5	CASGPTGGRSNQPQHF	TGTGCCAGCGGCCCTACAGGGGGCAGGAGCAATCAGCCCCAGCATTTT
few	TRBV7-2	TRBD1	TRBJ2-3	CASSLVRDRGLIGTDTQYF	TGTGCCAGCAGCTTAGTAAGAGACAGGGGGCTGATTGGCACAGATACGCAGTATTTT